This TCR beta chain originates from a study of cytomegalovirus exposure and HLA in healthy donors. PCR involved 60 Vbeta and 13 Jbeta primers. Profiled with immunoSEQ multiplex PCR; TCRdb holds only in-frame clones, not every one. The sample yields about 100,000 clones, roughly 78% seen once. V shed 2 bases, J shed 13 bases, and the junction held 14 bases outside the gene matches. Germline CDR1 MNHNS, CDR2 SASEGT. CDR3 length: 16 amino acids. This clonotype originated in a woman in her sixties in good health and CMV-seronegative. The sequenced sample consisted of PBMCs. The rearrangement links TRBV6-1 to TRBJ1-6, with 7 bases identical to TRBD1. The CDR3 is CASSEFGPGTADPLHF. Written as DNA, the CDR3 is TGTGCCAGCAGTGAATTCGGTCCCGGGACAGCGGACCCCCTCCACTTT.